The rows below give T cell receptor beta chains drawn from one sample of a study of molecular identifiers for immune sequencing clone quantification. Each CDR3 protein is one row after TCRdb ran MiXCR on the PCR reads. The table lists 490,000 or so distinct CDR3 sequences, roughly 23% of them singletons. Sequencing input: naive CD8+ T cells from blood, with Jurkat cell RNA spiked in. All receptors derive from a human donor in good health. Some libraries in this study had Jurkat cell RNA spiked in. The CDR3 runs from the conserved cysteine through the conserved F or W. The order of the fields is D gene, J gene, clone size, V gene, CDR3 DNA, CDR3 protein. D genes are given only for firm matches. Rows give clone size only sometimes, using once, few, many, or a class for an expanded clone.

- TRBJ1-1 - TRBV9 TGTGCCAGCACTGAATTGGACAGTAACACTGAAGCTTTCTTT CASTELDSNTEAFF
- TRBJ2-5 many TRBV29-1 TGCAGCGTTGATATAGTCGCGGCTCCTCAAGAGACCCAGTACTTC CSVDIVAAPQETQYF
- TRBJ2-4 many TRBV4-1 TGCGCCAGCAGCCAAGTACCCGGCTACATTCAGTACTTC CASSQVPGYIQYF
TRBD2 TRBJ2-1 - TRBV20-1 TGCAGTGCTAGGGATAGCGGGAGCTCCTACAATGAGCAGTTCTTC CSARDSGSSYNEQFF
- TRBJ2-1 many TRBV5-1 TGCGCCAGCAGCTTGGCCGAGGAAGGGTCGGATGAGCAGTTCTTC CASSLAEEGSDEQFF
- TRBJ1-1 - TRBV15 TGTGCCACCAGCAGAGATAGGGAAGGATTGAACACTGAAGCTTTCTTT CATSRDREGLNTEAFF
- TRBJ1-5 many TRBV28 TGTGCCAGCAGTTTAGCAGGGGAGTATCAGCCCCAGCATTTT CASSLAGEYQPQHF
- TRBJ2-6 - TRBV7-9 TGTGCCAGCAGCTTATTCCCCCTGGCAGCCAACTCTGGGGCCAACGTCCTGACTTTC CASSLFPLAANSGANVLTF
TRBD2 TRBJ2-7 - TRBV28 TGTGCCAGCAGTTTTCGGGGGACTAGGGACTGCGAGCAGTACTTC CASSFRGTRDCEQYF
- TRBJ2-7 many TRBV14 TGTGCCAGCAGCCAAGACGTCGGCAAGGGCCAAGGCGAGCAGTACTTC CASSQDVGKGQGEQYF
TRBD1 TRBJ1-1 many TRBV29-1 TGCAGCGTCACAATGACAGGGAAAGCTTTCTTT CSVTMTGKAFF
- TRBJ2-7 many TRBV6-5 TGTGCCAGCAGTTCCCATCCCTACGAGCAGTACTTC CASSSHPYEQYF
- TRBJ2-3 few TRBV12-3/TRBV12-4 TGTGCCAGCAGCCTTGGACTGTCGATAGATACGCAGTATTTT CASSLGLSIDTQYF
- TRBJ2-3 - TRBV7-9 TGTGCCAGCAGCTTAGTCAGTCGGGGAGATACGCAGTATTTT CASSLVSRGDTQYF
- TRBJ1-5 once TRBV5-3 TGTGCCAGCAGCTTGGAGGTCGGCAGAGATCAGCCCCAGCGTTTT CASSLEVGRDQPQRF
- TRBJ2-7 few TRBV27 TGTGCCAGCAGTTTAGGCAGCTTGGGCGAGCAGTACTTC CASSLGSLGEQYF
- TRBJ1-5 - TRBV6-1 TGTGCCAGCAGTGAACCCTTGGCGGCCGCCATCAATCAGCCCCAGCATTTT CASSEPLAAAINQPQHF
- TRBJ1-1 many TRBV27 TGTGCCAGCAGTCTCCTTGGGGGGAACACTGAAGCTTTCTTT CASSLLGGNTEAFF
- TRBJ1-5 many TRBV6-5 TGTGCCAGCAGCCACCGGCCCCCACAGAATAGCAATCAGCCCCAGCATTTT CASSHRPPQNSNQPQHF
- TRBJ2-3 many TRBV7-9 TGTGCCAGCAGCCTGAGCAGAGATACGCAGTATTTT CASSLSRDTQYF
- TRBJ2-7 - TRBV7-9 TGTGCCAGCAGCTCAAAGGATCCCTACGAGCAGTACTTC CASSSKDPYEQYF
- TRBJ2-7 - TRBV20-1 TGCAGTGCTAGTGCCGCAGGGGACTTCTACGAGCAGTACTTC CSASAAGDFYEQYF
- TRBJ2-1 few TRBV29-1 TGCAGCGTTGTTGTCAGGAGAGATGAGCAGTTCTTC CSVVVRRDEQFF
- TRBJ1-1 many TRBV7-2 TGTGCCAGCAGCATTGGGCCGCCAGCCGCTGAAGCTTTCTTT CASSIGPPAAEAFF
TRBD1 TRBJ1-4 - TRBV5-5 TGTGCCAGCAGCTTGGGACAGGGCGTTCAAGAAAGACTGTTTTTT CASSLGQGVQERLFF
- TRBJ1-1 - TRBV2 TGTGCTACGTTTGAGGCGGCAGGGAGTATGAACACTGAAGCTTTCTTT CATFEAAGSMNTEAFF
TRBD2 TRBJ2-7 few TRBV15 TGTGCCACCAGCAGAGATTTGTATGCGGGAGGGTTCTACGAGCAGTACTTC CATSRDLYAGGFYEQYF
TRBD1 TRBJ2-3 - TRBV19 TGTGCCAGTAGCTTACAGGGGGCAAATACGCAGTATTTT CASSLQGANTQYF
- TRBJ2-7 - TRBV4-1 TGCTCCAGCAGCCAAGGAGACAGCTCCTACGAGCAGTACTTC CSSSQGDSSYEQYF
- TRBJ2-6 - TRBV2 TGTGCCAGCAGTGAAGCCACCCGCTCTGGGGCCAACGTCCTGACTTTC CASSEATRSGANVLTF
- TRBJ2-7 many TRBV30 TGTGCCTGGAGTGTATGGATTGGCCGTTCCTACGAGCAGTACTTC CAWSVWIGRSYEQYF
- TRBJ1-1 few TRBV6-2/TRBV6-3 TGTGCCAGCAGTATTGACAGCGAAATGAACACTGAAGCTTTCTTT CASSIDSEMNTEAFF
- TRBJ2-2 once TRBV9 TGTGCCAGCAGCCATGCAGGGGTTCGAACCGGGGAGCTGTTTTTT CASSHAGVRTGELFF
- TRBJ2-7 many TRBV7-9 TGTGCCAGCAGCTTAGCTCTCAAGACCGCTCCCTCCTACGAGCAGTACTTC CASSLALKTAPSYEQYF
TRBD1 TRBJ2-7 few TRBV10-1 TGCGCCAGCAGTGAACACAGGGGGTTGAATCCCTACGAGCAGTACTTC CASSEHRGLNPYEQYF
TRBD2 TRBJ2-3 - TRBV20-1 TGCAGTGCTAGAGCTCCCCTAGCGGGGAGGAGCACAGATACGCAGTATTTT CSARAPLAGRSTDTQYF
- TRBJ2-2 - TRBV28 TGTGCCAGCAGTTTAAGACAGATCTACACCGGGGAGCTGTTCTTT CASSLRQIYTGELFF
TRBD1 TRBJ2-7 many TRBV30 TGTGCCTGGAGTGGGGTCAGGGGGAGATACGAGCAGTACTTC CAWSGVRGRYEQYF
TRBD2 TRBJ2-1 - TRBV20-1 TGCAGTGCTAGACCACTAGCGGGAGCTGAGCAGTTCTTC CSARPLAGAEQFF
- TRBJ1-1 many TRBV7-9 TGTGCCAGCAGACAACTTAGCACTGAAGCTTTCTTT CASRQLSTEAFF
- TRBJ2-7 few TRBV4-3 TGCGCCAGCAGCCATGATAATTACGAGCAGTACTTC CASSHDNYEQYF
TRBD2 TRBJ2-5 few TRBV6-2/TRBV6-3 TGTGCCAGCAGTTACTCGATGTCTAGCGGAAAAGAGACCCAGTACTTC CASSYSMSSGKETQYF
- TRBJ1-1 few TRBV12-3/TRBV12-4 TGTGCCAGCGCCCAGTCGGGGGCTATGAACACTGAAGCTTTCTTT CASAQSGAMNTEAFF
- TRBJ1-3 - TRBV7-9 TGTGCCAGCCTGGACGGGAACTCTGGAGACACCATATATTTT CASLDGNSGDTIYF
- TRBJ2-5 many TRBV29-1 TGCAGCGTTGATGGCCTGATGACCCCCCTCGGCGAGACCCAGTACTTC CSVDGLMTPLGETQYF
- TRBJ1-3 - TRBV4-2 TGTGCCAGCACCCACATCCCCCCGCGCAGACCTGGAAACACCATATATTTT CASTHIPPRRPGNTIYF